Below, one T cell receptor beta chain is given with its context. Antigen: not known. This sample stems from a study of CD8+ T cells in alopecia areata. Broader study findings: Mice showed clearer TCR sharing than patients did, a gap that was possibly HLA-related. Tofacitinib delivered significant drops in scalp clonality and in expanded CD8+ clones among the top 100. Numerous expanded lesional clones remained in scalp and blood during tofacitinib.

Germline CDR1 is SGHVS and CDR2 is FNYEAQ. The V gene lost 5 bases and the J gene lost 0 bases, with 11 bases spanning the gap. There are 14 residues in the CDR3. Documented treatment: oral pan-JAK inhibitor, 5-10 mg twice daily. The investigators collected lesional scalp punch biopsies and peripheral blood from alopecia areata patients. RNA extraction was followed by reverse transcription into cDNA, which acted as the sequencing template. Generated by immunoSEQ multiplex PCR, the TCRdb table keeps only in-frame clones and is missing some. The sample carries over 150,000 clones, about 55% recorded once.

The starting material was CD8+ T cells sorted from blood, obtained at week 24, from a patient treated with tofacitinib. This sequence originates from a human donor with alopecia areata. The chain employs TRBV7-6 and TRBJ2-7; tentative D call: TRBD1 (6 bases). CDR3 protein: CASSPRDNSYEQYF. The CDR3 DNA follows: TGTGCCAGCAGCCCACGGGACAACTCCTACGAGCAGTACTTC.